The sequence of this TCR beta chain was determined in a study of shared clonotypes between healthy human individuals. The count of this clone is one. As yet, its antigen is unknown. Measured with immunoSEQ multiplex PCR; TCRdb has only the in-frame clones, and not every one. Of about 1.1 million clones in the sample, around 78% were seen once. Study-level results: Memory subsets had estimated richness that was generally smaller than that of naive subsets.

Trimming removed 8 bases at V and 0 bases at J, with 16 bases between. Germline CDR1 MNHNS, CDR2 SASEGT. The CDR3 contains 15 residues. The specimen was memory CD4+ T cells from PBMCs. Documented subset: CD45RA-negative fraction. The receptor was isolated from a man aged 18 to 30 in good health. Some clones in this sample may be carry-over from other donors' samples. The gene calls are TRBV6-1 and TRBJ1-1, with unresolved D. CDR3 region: CASSRRAQMNTEAFF. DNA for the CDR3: TGTGCCAGCTCCCGACGGGCCCAAATGAACACTGAAGCTTTCTTT.